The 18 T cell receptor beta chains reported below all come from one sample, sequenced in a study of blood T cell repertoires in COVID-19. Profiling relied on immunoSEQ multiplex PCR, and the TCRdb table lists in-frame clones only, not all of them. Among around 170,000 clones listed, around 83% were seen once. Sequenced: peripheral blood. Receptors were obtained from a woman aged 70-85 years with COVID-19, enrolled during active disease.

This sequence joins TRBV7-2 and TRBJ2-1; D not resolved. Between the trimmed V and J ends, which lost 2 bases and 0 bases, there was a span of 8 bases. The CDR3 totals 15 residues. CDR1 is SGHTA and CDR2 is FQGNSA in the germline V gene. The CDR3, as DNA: TGTGCCAGCAGCTTATTTCGCGGCTCCTACAATGAGCAGTTCTTC. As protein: CASSLFRGSYNEQFF. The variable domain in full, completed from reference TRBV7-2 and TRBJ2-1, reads GAGVSQSPSNKVTEKGKDVELRCDPISGHTALYWYRQSLGQGLEFLIYFQGNSAPDKSGLPSDRFSAERTGGSVSTLTIQRTQQEDSAVYLCASSLFRGSYNEQFFGPGTRLTVL.

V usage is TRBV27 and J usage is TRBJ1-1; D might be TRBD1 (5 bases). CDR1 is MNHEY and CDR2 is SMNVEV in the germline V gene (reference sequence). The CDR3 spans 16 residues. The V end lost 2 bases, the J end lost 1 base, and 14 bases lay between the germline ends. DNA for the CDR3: TGTGCCAGCAGTTTAAGGGGTCGCCTAGAGAACACTGAAGCTTTCTTT. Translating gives CASSLRGRLENTEAFF.

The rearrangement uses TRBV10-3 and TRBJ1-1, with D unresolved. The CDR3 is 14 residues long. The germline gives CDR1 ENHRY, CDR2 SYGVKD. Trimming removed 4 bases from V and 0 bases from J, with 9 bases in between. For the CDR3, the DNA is TGTGCCATCAGTGCCTCACAGATGAACACTGAAGCTTTCTTT. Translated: CAISASQMNTEAFF.

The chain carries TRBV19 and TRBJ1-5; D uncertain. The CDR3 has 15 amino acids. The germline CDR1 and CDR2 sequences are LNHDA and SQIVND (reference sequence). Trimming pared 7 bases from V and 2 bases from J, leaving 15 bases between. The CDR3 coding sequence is TGTGCCAGTACCCTGGACTTTCCCGGCAATCAGCCCCAGCATTTT. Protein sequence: CASTLDFPGNQPQHF.

CDR3 nucleotide sequence: TGTGCCAGTAGTAGCAGACAGGGAACTCGAGAGACCCAGTACTTC. Translating it yields CASSSRQGTRETQYF. The chain combines TRBV19 with TRBJ2-5, with 7 bases lining up with TRBD1. V was pared by 4 bases and J by 4 bases, with 9 bases of the junction left unmatched. The germline CDR1 and CDR2 sequences are LNHDA and SQIVND (reference sequence). This CDR3 contains 15 residues.

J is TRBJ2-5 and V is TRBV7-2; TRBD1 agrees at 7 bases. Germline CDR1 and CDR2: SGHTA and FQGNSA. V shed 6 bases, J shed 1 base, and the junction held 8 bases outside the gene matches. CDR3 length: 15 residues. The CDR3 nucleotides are TGTGCCAGCAGGCCCGGGACAGCATTCCAAGAGACCCAGTACTTC. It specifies CASRPGTAFQETQYF.

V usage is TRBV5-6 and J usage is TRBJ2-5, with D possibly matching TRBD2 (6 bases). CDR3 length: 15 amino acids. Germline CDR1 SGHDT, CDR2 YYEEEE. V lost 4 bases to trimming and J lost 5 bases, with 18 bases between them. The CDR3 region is CASSLPGLDSETQYF. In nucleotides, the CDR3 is TGTGCCAGCAGCCTCCCGGGACTCGATTCGGAGACCCAGTACTTC. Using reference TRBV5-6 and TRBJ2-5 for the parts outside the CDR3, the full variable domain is DAGVTQSPTHLIKTRGQQVTLRCSPKSGHDTVSWYQQALGQGPQFIFQYYEEEERQRGNFPDRFSGHQFPNYSSELNVNALLLGDSALYLCASSLPGLDSETQYFGPGTRLLVL.

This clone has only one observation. CDR3 DNA sequence: TGTGCCAGCAGCCAAGGCCTAGCGGGAGGGCCCGGCACAGATACGCAGTATTTT. This sequence encodes CASSQGLAGGPGTDTQYF. V is TRBV4-2 and J is TRBJ2-3; 12 bases agree with TRBD2. Trimming cost V 1 base and J 1 base; bases outside gene matches: 6. The length of the CDR3 is 18 residues. Germline V gives CDR1 LGHNA, CDR2 YNFKEQ.

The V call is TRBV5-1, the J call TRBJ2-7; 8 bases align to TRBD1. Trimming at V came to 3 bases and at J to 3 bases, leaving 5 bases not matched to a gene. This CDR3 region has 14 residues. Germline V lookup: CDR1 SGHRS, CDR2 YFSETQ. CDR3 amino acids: CASSSDRGGYEQYF. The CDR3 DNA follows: TGCGCCAGCAGCTCAGACAGGGGAGGCTACGAGCAGTACTTC.

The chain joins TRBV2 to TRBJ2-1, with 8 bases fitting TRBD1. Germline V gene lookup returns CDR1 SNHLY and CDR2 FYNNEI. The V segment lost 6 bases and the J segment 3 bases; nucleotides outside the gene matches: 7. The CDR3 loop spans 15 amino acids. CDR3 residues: CASSQGARSYNEQFF. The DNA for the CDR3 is TGTGCCAGCAGCCAGGGGGCTCGGAGCTACAATGAGCAGTTCTTC.

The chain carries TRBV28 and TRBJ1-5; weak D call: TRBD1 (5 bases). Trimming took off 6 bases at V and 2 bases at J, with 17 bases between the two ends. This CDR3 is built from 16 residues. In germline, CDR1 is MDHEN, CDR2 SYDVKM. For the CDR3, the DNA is TGTGCCAGCAGCCGCCCCCGCGGGACTGGCAATCAGCCCCAGCATTTT. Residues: CASSRPRGTGNQPQHF.

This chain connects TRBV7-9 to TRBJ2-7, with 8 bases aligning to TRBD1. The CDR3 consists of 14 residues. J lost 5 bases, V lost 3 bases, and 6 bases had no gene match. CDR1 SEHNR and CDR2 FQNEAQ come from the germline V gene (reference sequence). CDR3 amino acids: CASSFSQGADEQYF. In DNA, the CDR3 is TGTGCCAGCAGCTTCTCTCAGGGGGCCGACGAGCAGTACTTC. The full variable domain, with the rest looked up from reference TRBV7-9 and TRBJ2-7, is DTGVSQNPRHKITKRGQNVTFRCDPISEHNRLYWYRQTLGQGPEFLTYFQNEAQLEKSRLLSDRFSAERPKGSFSTLEIQRTEQGDSAMYLCASSFSQGADEQYFGPGTRLTVT.

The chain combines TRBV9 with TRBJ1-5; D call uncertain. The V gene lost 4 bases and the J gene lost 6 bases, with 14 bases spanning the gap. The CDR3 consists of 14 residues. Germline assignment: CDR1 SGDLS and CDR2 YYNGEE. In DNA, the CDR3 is TGTGCCAGCAGCCATGACACCGCTGGTCAGCCCCAGCATTTT. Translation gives CASSHDTAGQPQHF.

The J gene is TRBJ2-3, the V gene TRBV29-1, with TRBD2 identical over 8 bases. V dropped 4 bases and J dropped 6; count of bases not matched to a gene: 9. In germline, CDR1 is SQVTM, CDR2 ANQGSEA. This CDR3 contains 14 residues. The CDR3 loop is CSVGGAGAGDTQYF. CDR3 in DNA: TGCAGCGTTGGGGGAGCGGGAGCCGGGGATACGCAGTATTTT.

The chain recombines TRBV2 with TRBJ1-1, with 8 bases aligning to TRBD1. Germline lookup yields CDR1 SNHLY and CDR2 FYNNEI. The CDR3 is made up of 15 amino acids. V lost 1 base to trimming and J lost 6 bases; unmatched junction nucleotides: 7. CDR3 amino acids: CASSEVGQGAAEAFF. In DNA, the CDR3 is TGTGCCAGCAGTGAAGTTGGGCAGGGGGCCGCTGAAGCTTTCTTT.

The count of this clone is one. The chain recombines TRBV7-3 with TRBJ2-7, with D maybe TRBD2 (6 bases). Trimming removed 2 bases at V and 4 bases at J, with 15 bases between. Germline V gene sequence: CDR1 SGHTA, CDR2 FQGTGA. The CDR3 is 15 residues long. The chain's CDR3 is CASSLLAGRQYEQYF. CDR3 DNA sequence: TGTGCCAGCAGCTTACTGGCGGGACGCCAATACGAGCAGTACTTC.

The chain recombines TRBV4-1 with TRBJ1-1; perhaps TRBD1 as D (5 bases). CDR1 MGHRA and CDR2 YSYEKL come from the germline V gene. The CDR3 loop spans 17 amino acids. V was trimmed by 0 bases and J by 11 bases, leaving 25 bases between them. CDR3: CASSQETSGRPNIWAFF. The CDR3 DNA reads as TGCGCCAGCAGCCAAGAAACGTCAGGGCGCCCCAACATATGGGCTTTCTTT.

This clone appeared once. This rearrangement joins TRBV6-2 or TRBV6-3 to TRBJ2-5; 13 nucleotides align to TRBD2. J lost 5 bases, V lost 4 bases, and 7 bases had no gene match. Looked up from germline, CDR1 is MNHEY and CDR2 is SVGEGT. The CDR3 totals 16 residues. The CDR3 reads CASSSRLAGGTETQYF. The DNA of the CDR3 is TGTGCCAGCAGTTCCAGACTAGCGGGAGGCACGGAGACCCAGTACTTC.